The T cell receptor (beta chain) described here comes from a study of graft-versus-host responses after intestinal transplantation. This CDR3 is built from 13 residues. Germline lookup yields CDR1 SQVTM and CDR2 ANQGSEA. Unmatched junction bases numbered 5, after V lost 6 bases and J lost 1 base. TCRdb's table, derived via immunoSEQ multiplex PCR, lists solely in-frame clones and lacks some. The repertoire holds roughly 120,000 clones, over 85% seen once, with roughly 0.23% in the top ten. Details on this clone: Its cognate antigen is unknown.

The source material was unstimulated CD4+ T cells sorted from spleen or lymph node cells, sampled before transplant. The chain employs TRBV29-1 and TRBJ1-1, with TRBD1 matching over 7 bases. This sequence originates from a human donor who was the organ donor for an intestinal transplant. CDR3 protein: CSVQGVRNTEAFF. The CDR3 DNA follows: TGCAGCGTCCAGGGGGTACGGAACACTGAAGCTTTCTTT. The full variable domain, with the rest looked up from reference TRBV29-1 and TRBJ1-1, is SAVISQKPSRDICQRGTSLTIQCQVDSQVTMMFWYRQQPGQSLTLIATANQGSEATYESGFVIDKFPISRPNLTFSTLTVSNMSPEDSSIYLCSVQGVRNTEAFFGQGTRLTVV.